This record looks at one TCR beta chain sequence and its context. Its antigen is not known. These data come from a study of monozygotic twins with inflammatory bowel disease. This CDR3 spans 13 amino acids. Germline V gene data show CDR1 as LGHNA and CDR2 as YNFKEQ. Eight reactions per sample, run separately, yielded cDNA. From the 5' RACE reads, TCRdb lists one entry per CDR3 protein and no DNA. Across more than 300,000 distinct CDR3 sequences, the top ten clones capture around 2.6% of the sample. Overall study findings and caveats: Healthy co-twins showed greater TCRbeta diversity (inverse Simpson) than IBD patients. Among the T cells, different subtypes could not be distinguished.

The V and J genes are TRBV4-2 and TRBJ1-2; TCRdb's D gene call, TRBD1, goes unchecked for lack of DNA. The receptor was isolated from a human donor with ulcerative colitis or Crohn's disease, or a healthy co-twin of an affected twin (not recorded which). Sequences were obtained from blood. The CDR3 here is CASSQGQSAYYTF.